This is a list of T cell receptor beta chains from one sample in a study of blood T cell repertoires in COVID-19. Profiling relied on immunoSEQ multiplex PCR, and the TCRdb table lists in-frame clones only, not all of them. The sample yields 200,000 to 250,000 clones, around 80% seen once. The sample consisted of peripheral blood. These receptors came from an elderly woman with acute or convalescent COVID-19. Each CDR3 is given with its conserved first and last residue.

V gene,CDR3 protein
TRBV28,CASSFGQGTNEKLFF
TRBV7-2,CASSAVAGGNDEQFF
TRBV7-2,CASSSRGNQPQHF
TRBV19,CASSIGGATLEYNEQFF
TRBV27,CASSLSRYTGELFF
TRBV28,CASSLKARAPGAGANVLTF
TRBV7-3,CASSLGAFTGELFF
TRBV4-2,CASSQGMVEGKFGYTF
TRBV5-1,CASSLAGGRQETQYF
TRBV19,CASSIGWGQTNTEAFF
TRBV5-1,CASSLGQGGTDTQYF
TRBV20-1,CSARETVEQYF
TRBV7-2,CASSLNRGPPNEQFF
TRBV14,CASSQGLVETQYF
TRBV19,CASQTKPGWEQYF
TRBV6-2/TRBV6-3,CASTPASGGGLYEQYF
TRBV19,CASTPQGQGSISQPQHF
TRBV7-2,CASSFAPGQGYTDTQYF
TRBV12-3/TRBV12-4,CASSLVRDTIYF
TRBV7-2,CASSAQGTGLRSTF
TRBV6-2/TRBV6-3,CASSYGTTNYGYTF
TRBV6-6,CASSNQGAGGYTF
TRBV27,CASSLREGEKLFF
TRBV6-2/TRBV6-3,CASSFPGQASYEQYF
TRBV6-2/TRBV6-3,CASSYGSAQRAFF
TRBV4-2,CASSNTGGGETQYF
TRBV5-1,CASSLTQNYGYTF
TRBV7-9,CASSQTGENEKLFF
TRBV18,CASSPERTNEKLFF
TRBV5-1,CASSLTGGGGETQYF
TRBV25-1,CASLPGQGREKLFF
TRBV19,CASSPTELYNSPLHF
TRBV9,CASSPTTEFYGYTF
TRBV5-1,CASSFEGGNAEAFF
TRBV6-5,CASSRDRASENIQYF
TRBV7-9,CASSSISGGLEIRTQYF
TRBV27,CASRLAGGPYTGELFF
TRBV9,CASSVADLAGGRNEQFF
TRBV6-5,CASSTGTVSNYGYTF
TRBV7-3,CASSLNSGTSYNEQFF
TRBV9,CASSARGGQGFTDTQYF
TRBV30,CAWSVLAVGEQFF
TRBV7-9,CASSLPFRLAGGRNEQFF
TRBV19,CASSNLTGENTEAFF
TRBV7-2,CASSLVVSGYNEQFF
TRBV5-4,CASSPDSYYGYTF
TRBV29-1,CSAADRDNEQFF
TRBV7-9,CASRPGQGAFYEQYF
TRBV28,CASSLRGRWETQYF
TRBV7-9,CASSSGLAGVSGDTQYF
TRBV20-1,CSASWRGYQETQYF
TRBV5-1,CASSLEGTSGREQFF